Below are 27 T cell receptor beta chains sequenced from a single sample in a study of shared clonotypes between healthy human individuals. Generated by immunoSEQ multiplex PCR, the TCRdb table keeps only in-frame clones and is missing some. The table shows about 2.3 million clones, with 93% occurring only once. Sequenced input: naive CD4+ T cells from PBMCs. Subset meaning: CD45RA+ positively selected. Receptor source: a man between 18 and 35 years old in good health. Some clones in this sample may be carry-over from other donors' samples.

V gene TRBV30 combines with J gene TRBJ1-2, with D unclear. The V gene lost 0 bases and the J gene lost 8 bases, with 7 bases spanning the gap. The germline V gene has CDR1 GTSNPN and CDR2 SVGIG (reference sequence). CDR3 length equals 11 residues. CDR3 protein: CAWSVLVGYTF. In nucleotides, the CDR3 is TGTGCCTGGAGTGTACTCGTGGGCTACACCTTC.

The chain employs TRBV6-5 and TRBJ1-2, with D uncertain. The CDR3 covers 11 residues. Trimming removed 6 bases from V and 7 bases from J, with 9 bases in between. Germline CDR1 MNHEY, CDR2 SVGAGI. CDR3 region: CASRRSGGYTF. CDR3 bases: TGTGCCAGCAGACGTTCTGGTGGCTACACCTTC.

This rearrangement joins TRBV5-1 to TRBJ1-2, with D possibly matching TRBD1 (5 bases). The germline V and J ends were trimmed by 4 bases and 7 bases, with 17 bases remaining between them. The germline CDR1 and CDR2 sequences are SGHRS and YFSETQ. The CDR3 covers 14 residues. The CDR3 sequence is CASSRGEPSGGYTF. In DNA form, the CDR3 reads TGCGCCAGCAGCCGGGGGGAGCCGAGTGGTGGCTACACCTTC.

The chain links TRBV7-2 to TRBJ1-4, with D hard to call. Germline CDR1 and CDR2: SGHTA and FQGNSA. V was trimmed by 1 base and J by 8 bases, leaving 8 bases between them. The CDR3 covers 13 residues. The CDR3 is CASSLVAHEKLFF. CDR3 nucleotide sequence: TGTGCCAGCAGCTTAGTAGCTCACGAAAAACTGTTTTTT.

The CDR3 DNA reads TGTGCCAGCAGTTTATCGGGGACAGGGAGATCCGGCTACACCTTC. Translating it yields CASSLSGTGRSGYTF. V is TRBV27 and J is TRBJ1-2, with TRBD1 matching 9 bases. CDR3 length equals 15 residues. V trimming: 0 bases; J trimming: 8 bases; junction bases outside the gene matches: 7. The germline V gene has CDR1 MNHEY and CDR2 SMNVEV (reference sequence).

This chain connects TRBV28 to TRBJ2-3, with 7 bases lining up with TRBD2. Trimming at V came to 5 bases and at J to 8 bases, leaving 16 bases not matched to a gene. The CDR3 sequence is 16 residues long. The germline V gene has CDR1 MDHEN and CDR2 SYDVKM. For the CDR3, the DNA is TGTGCCAGCAGTCTGTTCCGGACTAGTTCCATCTCTACGCAGTATTTT. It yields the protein CASSLFRTSSISTQYF.

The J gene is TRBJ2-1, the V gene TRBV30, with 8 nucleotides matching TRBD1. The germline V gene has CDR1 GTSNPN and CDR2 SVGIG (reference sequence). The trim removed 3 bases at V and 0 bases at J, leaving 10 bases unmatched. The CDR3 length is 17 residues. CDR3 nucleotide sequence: TGTGCCTGGAGAGATATGACAGGGGCAGGCTCCTACAATGAGCAGTTCTTC. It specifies CAWRDMTGAGSYNEQFF.

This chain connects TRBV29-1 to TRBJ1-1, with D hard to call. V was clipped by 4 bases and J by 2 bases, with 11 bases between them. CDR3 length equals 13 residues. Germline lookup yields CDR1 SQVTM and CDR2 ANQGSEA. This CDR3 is CSVGFIENTEAFF. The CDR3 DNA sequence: TGCAGCGTTGGATTTATAGAAAACACTGAAGCTTTCTTT.

DNA of the CDR3: TGTGCCAGCAGCTCCCAGCGGGAGACCGAGCAGTACTTC. Translation gives CASSSQRETEQYF. V and J are TRBV7-3 and TRBJ2-7; 8 bases align to TRBD2. This CDR3 is built from 13 residues. With V trimmed by 4 bases and J by 6 bases, 5 bases remained unmatched. Germline values: CDR1 SGHTA, CDR2 FQGTGA.

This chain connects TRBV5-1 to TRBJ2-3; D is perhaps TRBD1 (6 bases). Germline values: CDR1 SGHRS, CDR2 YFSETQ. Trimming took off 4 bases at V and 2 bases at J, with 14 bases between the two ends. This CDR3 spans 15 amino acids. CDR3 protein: CASSPQGRNTDTQYF. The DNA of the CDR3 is TGCGCCAGCAGCCCCCAGGGGCGGAACACAGATACGCAGTATTTT.

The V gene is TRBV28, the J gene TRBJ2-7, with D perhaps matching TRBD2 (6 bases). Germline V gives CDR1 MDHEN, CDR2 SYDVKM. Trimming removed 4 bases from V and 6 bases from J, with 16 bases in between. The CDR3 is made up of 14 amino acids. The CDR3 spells CASSSAGGGGEQYF. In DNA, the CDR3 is TGTGCCAGCAGTTCGGCTGGGGGAGGCGGCGAGCAGTACTTC.

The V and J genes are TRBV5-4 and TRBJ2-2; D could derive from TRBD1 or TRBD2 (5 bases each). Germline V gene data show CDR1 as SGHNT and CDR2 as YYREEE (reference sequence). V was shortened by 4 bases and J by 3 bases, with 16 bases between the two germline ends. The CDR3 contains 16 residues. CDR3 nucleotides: TGTGCCAGCAGCCCCGGCGGGCAGGGAGACACCGGGGAGCTGTTTTTT. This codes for CASSPGGQGDTGELFF.

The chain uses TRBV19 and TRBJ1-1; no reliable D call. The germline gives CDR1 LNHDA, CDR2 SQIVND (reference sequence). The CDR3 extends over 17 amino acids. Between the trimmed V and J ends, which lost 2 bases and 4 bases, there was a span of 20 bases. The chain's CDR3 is CASSIRGAGMRSTEAFF. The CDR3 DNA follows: TGTGCCAGTAGTATACGTGGTGCGGGGATGCGTTCCACTGAAGCTTTCTTT.

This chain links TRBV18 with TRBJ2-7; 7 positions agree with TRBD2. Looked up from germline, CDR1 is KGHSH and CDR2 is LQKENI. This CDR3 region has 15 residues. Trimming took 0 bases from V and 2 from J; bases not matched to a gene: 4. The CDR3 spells CASSPPSGWAYEQYF. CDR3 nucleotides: TGTGCCAGCTCACCACCTAGCGGGTGGGCCTACGAGCAGTACTTC.

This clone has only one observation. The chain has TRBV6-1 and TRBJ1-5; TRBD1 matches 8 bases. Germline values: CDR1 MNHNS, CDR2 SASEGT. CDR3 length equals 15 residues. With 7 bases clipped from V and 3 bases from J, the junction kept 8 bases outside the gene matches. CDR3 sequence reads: CASTIGQGHNQPQHF. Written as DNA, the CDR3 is TGTGCCAGCACCATAGGACAGGGCCACAATCAGCCCCAGCATTTT.

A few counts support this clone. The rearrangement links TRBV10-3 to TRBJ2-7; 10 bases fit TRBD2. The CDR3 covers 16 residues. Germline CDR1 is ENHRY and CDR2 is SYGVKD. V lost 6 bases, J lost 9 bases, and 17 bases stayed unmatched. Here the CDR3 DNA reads TGTGCCATCAGCTTCAGACTAGCGGGCGGGGATGCAGCGCAGTACTTC. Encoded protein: CAISFRLAGGDAAQYF.

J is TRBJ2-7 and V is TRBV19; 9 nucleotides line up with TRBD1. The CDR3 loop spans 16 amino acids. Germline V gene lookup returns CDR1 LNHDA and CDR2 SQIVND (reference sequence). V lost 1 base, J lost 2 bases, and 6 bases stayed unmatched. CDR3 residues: CASSIVGGQGPYEQYF. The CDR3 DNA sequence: TGTGCCAGTAGTATAGTCGGGGGACAGGGACCCTACGAGCAGTACTTC.

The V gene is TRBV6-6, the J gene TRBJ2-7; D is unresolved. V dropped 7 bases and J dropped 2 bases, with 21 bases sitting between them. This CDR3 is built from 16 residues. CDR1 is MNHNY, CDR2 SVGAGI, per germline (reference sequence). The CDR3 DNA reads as TGTGCCAGCACAAAAAGGGTCTCTAGAATACCCTACGAGCAGTACTTC. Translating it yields CASTKRVSRIPYEQYF.

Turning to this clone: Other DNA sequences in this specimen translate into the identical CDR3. The CDR3 loop reads CASSSRQVSSGANVLTF. The CDR3 DNA is TGCGCCAGCAGCTCTAGACAGGTTAGCTCTGGGGCCAACGTCCTGACTTTC. The J gene is TRBJ2-6, the V gene TRBV5-1; possible D gene TRBD1, 6 bases. Between the trimmed V and J ends, which lost 3 bases and 0 bases, there was a span of 13 bases. Germline values: CDR1 SGHRS, CDR2 YFSETQ. The length of the CDR3 is 17 residues. The full variable domain, completed using reference TRBV5-1 and TRBJ2-6, is KAGVTQTPRYLIKTRGQQVTLSCSPISGHRSVSWYQQTPGQGLQFLFEYFSETQRNKGNFPGRFSGRQFSNSRSEMNVSTLELGDSALYLCASSSRQVSSGANVLTFGAGSRLTVL.

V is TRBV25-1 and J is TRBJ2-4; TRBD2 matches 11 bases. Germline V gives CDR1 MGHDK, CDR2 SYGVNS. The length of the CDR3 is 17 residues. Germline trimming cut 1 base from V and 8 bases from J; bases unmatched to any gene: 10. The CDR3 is CASSEWASGRRGDIQYF. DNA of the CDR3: TGTGCCAGCAGTGAATGGGCTAGCGGGAGGAGGGGAGACATTCAGTACTTC.

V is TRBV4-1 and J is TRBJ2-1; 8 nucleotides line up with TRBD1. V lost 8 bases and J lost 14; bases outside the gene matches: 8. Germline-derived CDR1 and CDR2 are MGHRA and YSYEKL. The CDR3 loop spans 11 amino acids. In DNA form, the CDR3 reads TGCGCCAGCGGAGACAGGGGTGGGGAGTTCTTC. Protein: CASGDRGGEFF.

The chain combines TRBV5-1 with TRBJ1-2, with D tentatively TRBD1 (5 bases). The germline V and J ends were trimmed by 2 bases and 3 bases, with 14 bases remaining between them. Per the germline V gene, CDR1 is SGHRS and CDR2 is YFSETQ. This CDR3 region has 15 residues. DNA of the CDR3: TGCGCCAGCAGCTTAGGGGAGGGCGGCCACTATGGCTACACCTTC. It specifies CASSLGEGGHYGYTF.

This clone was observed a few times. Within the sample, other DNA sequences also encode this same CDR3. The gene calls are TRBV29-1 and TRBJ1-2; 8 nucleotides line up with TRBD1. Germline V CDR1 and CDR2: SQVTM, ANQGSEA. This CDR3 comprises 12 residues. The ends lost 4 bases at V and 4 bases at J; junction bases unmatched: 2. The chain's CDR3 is CSVGDRGYGYTF. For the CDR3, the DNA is TGCAGCGTTGGAGACAGGGGCTATGGCTACACCTTC.

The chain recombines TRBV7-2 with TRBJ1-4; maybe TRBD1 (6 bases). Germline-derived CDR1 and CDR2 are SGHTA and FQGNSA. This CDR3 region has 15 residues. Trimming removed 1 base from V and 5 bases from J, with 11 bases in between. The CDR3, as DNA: TGTGCCAGCAGCTTAGGAATCGGGGGCAATGAAAAACTGTTTTTT. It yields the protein CASSLGIGGNEKLFF.

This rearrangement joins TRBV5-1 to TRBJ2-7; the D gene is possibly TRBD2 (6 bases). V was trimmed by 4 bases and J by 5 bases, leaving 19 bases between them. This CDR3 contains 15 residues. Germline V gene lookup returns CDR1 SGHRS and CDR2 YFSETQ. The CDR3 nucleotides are TGCGCCAGCAGCCTAAAATGGTGGGGGGAGGACGAGCAGTACTTC. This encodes CASSLKWWGEDEQYF.

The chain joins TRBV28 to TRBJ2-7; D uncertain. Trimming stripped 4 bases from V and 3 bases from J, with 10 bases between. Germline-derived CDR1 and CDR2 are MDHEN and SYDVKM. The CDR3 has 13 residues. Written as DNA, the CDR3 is TGTGCCAGCAGTTCTGCAGGTGTCTACGAGCAGTACTTC. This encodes CASSSAGVYEQYF.

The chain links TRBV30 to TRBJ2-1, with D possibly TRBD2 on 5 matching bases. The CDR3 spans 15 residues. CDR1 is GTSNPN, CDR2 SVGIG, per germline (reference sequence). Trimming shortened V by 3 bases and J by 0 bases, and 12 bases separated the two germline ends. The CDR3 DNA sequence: TGTGCCTGGAGCCCCATTGGGAGCTCCTACAATGAGCAGTTCTTC. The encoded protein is CAWSPIGSSYNEQFF.